The clone carrying this T cell receptor (delta chain) was observed a few times. Its target is unknown. A far larger clone is one base from this, pointing to a likely read error. Other nucleotide sequences in the sample specify the same CDR3. This sample was taken from a study of γδ T cells in repeated Plasmodium falciparum infection. Gammadelta T cells were flow-sorted from PBMC into Vgamma9/Vdelta2+ and Vdelta2-negative populations for bulk analysis. The germline CDR1 and CDR2 sequences are GEAIGNYY and EKD. V gave up 7 bases and J gave up 4 bases; unmatched junction bases: 15. CDR3 length: 20 residues. General study points: Vdelta2-negative gammadelta repertoires, largely Vdelta1+, seemingly showed infection-driven waves of new clonal selection.

TCRdb fed the multiplex PCR reads to CATT. The data hold about 57,000 delta-chain clones, with approximately 1.7% observed a single time. The rearrangement links TRDV2 to TRDJ3, with TRDD3 identical over 13 bases. TCRdb gives no J gene; it was assigned here by matching the DNA to germline. This TCR came from a pool of human donors (malaria-infected and uninfected, not separated). The sample comprised gamma-delta T cells from blood. CDR3 amino acids: CACDSVLGDTLAWDTRQMFF. CDR3 DNA sequence: TGTGCCTGCGACTCTGTACTGGGGGATACGCTCGCATGGGACACCCGACAGATGTTTTTC.